This T cell receptor (beta chain) came from a study of T cells in Graves' hyperthyroidism and ophthalmopathy. Study observations and caveats: It was a median around 6 months before onset that the model predicted ophthalmopathy. Expanded thyroid clonotypes (above 0.001) were mostly also found in blood.

J gave up 4 bases and V 6 bases, and 9 bases lay outside the gene matches. The CDR3 extends over 15 amino acids. The germline V gene encodes CDR1 MNHNS and CDR2 SASEGT. This clonotype has a count of ten or more. Its antigen is not known. Hyperthyroidism, newly diagnosed and lasting under 2 months, affected patients aged 18 to 65. The sample, blood from the first hyperthyroidism diagnosis, precedes any ophthalmopathy symptoms. Researchers took RNA transcripts and amplified the TCR beta CDR3 regions from them. When the TCR CDR3 underwent first-round RT-PCR, the HTBI primer set was used. MiXCR, applied by TCRdb to the multiplex PCR reads, yields one record per CDR3 protein. Found here are fewer than 400,000 distinct CDR3 sequences, less than 20% of them singletons; the top ten hold around a quarter.

The source material was blood. The V and J genes are TRBV6-1 and TRBJ2-1; TRBD1 matches at 7 bases. The sequence came from a woman under 30 with Graves' hyperthyroidism that later progressed to Graves' ophthalmopathy. In DNA, the CDR3 is TGTGCCAGCAGACCCGACAGGGTCCCATACAATGAGCAGTTCTTC. This translates into CASRPDRVPYNEQFF.